These 14 T cell receptor beta chains were sequenced from one sample in a study of radiotherapy plus CTLA-4 blockade in lung cancer. TCRdb's copy holds only in-frame clones and misses some; the assay was immunoSEQ multiplex PCR. The data show roughly 71,000 clones, approximately 78% seen once. The material was peripheral blood, obtained from a patient treated with radiotherapy plus ipilimumab. Receptors were obtained from a human donor with non-small cell lung cancer who had a complete response to radiotherapy plus ipilimumab.

The chain is built from TRBV5-1 and TRBJ2-3; D remains unclear. The CDR3 totals 14 residues. V shed 2 bases and J shed 3 bases, with 10 bases lying between them. In germline, CDR1 is SGHRS, CDR2 YFSETQ. The CDR3 DNA reads as TGCGCCAGCAGCTTTCGGGTCCCAACAGATACGCAGTATTTT. It encodes CASSFRVPTDTQYF.

The rearrangement uses TRBV7-6 and TRBJ2-2, with 10 bases lining up with TRBD2. Trimming cost V 2 bases and J 6 bases; bases outside gene matches: 6. CDR3 length: 16 residues. The germline gives CDR1 SGHVS, CDR2 FNYEAQ. CDR3 nucleotide sequence: TGTGCCAGCAGCTTATCAAGCGGGGGGGCGGCCGGGGAGCTGTTTTTT. Its translation is CASSLSSGGAAGELFF.

In this sample, this clone turned up once. The J gene is TRBJ1-1, the V gene TRBV7-8; 10 bases fit TRBD1. Germline CDR1 SGHVS, CDR2 FQNEAQ. The J segment lost 5 bases and the V segment lost 4 bases, leaving 25 bases of the junction unmatched. The CDR3 runs 21 residues. CDR3 nucleotide sequence: TGTGCCAGCAGCTCCATTAGGGGGGCCCCGGGACAGGGGAAGCCAGGGACTGAAGCTTTCTTT. Its translation: CASSSIRGAPGQGKPGTEAFF.

The chain uses TRBV25-1 and TRBJ1-3, with D hard to call. The CDR3 runs to 13 residues. CDR1 and CDR2 (germline): MGHDK, SYGVNS. V was trimmed by 4 bases and J by 5 bases, leaving 9 bases between them. DNA of the CDR3: TGTGCCAGCAGTGGCCAGGCAAGAAACACCATATATTTT. Its translation: CASSGQARNTIYF.

This clone was observed a few times. The rearrangement joins TRBV10-1 to TRBJ2-7; 12 nucleotides align to TRBD2. The CDR3 loop spans 15 amino acids. CDR1 and CDR2 (germline): WNHNN, SYGVQD (reference sequence). The trim removed 7 bases at V and 7 bases at J, leaving 11 bases unmatched. Here the CDR3 reads CASIRPSGRAEEQYV. The CDR3 nucleotides are TGCGCCAGCATCAGGCCTAGCGGGAGGGCGGAGGAGCAGTACGTC.

Of note for this clone: Germline and junction disagree at one end, which may indicate a read error. The rearrangement uses TRBV27 and TRBJ2-4; the match to TRBD1 covers 7 bases. This CDR3 is 13 amino acids long. Germline V gives CDR1 MNHEY, CDR2 SMNVEV (reference sequence). CDR3: CASSLSGQTIQYF. Written as DNA, the CDR3 is TGTGCCAGCAGTCTATCGGGACAGACAATTCAGTACTTC.

V and J are TRBV10-3 and TRBJ2-7, with unresolved D. The length of the CDR3 is 11 residues. Germline V CDR1 and CDR2: ENHRY, SYGVKD. The V and J ends lost 0 bases and 5 bases respectively, with 2 bases between them. CDR3 coding DNA: TGTGCCATCAGTGAGTCACACGAGCAGTACGTC. Amino acids: CAISESHEQYV.

This chain connects TRBV5-1 to TRBJ1-3; D gene unclear. This CDR3 is 14 amino acids long. CDR1 is SGHRS and CDR2 is YFSETQ in the germline V gene. Trimming removed 4 bases from V and 0 bases from J, with 8 bases in between. As DNA, the CDR3 is TGCGCCAGCAGCCCCGGGAACTCTGGAAACACCATATATTTT. It codes for CASSPGNSGNTIYF.

CDR3 DNA: TGTGCCAGCAGTGGACAGAACACTGAAGCTTTCTTT. Translated, it gives CASSGQNTEAFF. The rearrangement links TRBV6-6 to TRBJ1-1, with D possibly matching TRBD1 (5 bases). Trimming shortened V by 5 bases and J by 1 base, and 5 bases separated the two germline ends. Germline loops: CDR1 MNHNY, CDR2 SVGAGI (reference sequence). This CDR3 comprises 12 residues.

This clone showed up just a few times. The chain has TRBV7-3 and TRBJ1-1; no definite D call. With 9 bases removed from V and 8 bases from J, the gap between germline ends came to 16 bases. CDR3 length: 12 amino acids. The germline V gene has CDR1 SGHTA and CDR2 FQGTGA. In DNA form, the CDR3 reads TGTGCCAGTAATCAAATAGGGAACGAAGCTTTCTTT. This gives the protein CASNQIGNEAFF.

V usage is TRBV6-1 and J usage is TRBJ1-1; 8 bases are shared with TRBD1. Per the germline V gene, CDR1 is MNHNS and CDR2 is SASEGT. The CDR3 consists of 14 residues. J was trimmed by 9 bases and V by 6 bases; bases with no gene match: 12. CDR3 sequence: CASSLLTGGGKAFF. As DNA, the CDR3 is TGTGCCAGCAGCCTACTTACAGGGGGGGGGAAAGCTTTCTTT.

This clone was picked up a small number of times. The J gene is TRBJ2-5, the V gene TRBV5-1; D perhaps matches TRBD1 (5 bases). Germline CDR1 and CDR2: SGHRS and YFSETQ. Trimming left V 4 bases short and J 5 bases short, with 27 bases between. This CDR3 has 18 residues. The CDR3 bases are TGCGCCAGCAGCCCGGGTTGGGCCCTTAGAAGGAAGGGGGAGACCCAGTACTTC. Translating gives CASSPGWALRRKGETQYF.

This rearrangement joins TRBV5-1 to TRBJ2-3; D is uncertain. V shed 4 bases and J shed 2 bases, with 11 bases lying between them. Per the germline V gene, CDR1 is SGHRS and CDR2 is YFSETQ. The CDR3 covers 14 residues. CDR3 nucleotides: TGCGCCAGCAGCAGTCGCTTAATCACAGATACGCAGTATTTT. This sequence encodes CASSSRLITDTQYF.

The CDR3 loop reads CASRYRGQNTGELFF. The CDR3, as DNA: TGTGCCAGCAGGTACAGGGGGCAGAACACCGGGGAGCTGTTTTTT. This chain uses TRBV2 with TRBJ2-2; 9 nucleotides agree with TRBD1. CDR3 size: 15 residues. The germline CDR1 and CDR2 sequences are SNHLY and FYNNEI. The junction had 3 bases not matched to a gene; V was cut back by 6 bases and J by 1 base.